The 30 T cell receptor beta chains listed next were all sequenced from one sample in a study of PD-1 blockade in classical Hodgkin lymphoma. Time point denoted: cycle 4 day 1 (C4D1), after more than five weeks of nivolumab. All patients relapsed after autologous stem cell transplantation, and brentuximab vedotin exposure varied. After thawing, PBMCs were subjected to magnetic negative selection to isolate CD8+ T cells. Sequencing was performed with immunoSEQ multiplex PCR; in TCRdb, only in-frame clones are kept and a portion is missing. The sample lists fewer than 4,000 clones, 70% to 90% seen once, with 25% to 30% in the top ten. The specimen comprised CD8+ T cells from blood, sampled before the fourth cycle of nivolumab. The receptors were sampled from a human donor with classical Hodgkin lymphoma.

The gene calls are TRBV27 and TRBJ2-1; D is ambiguous. This CDR3 contains 13 residues. The V end lost 1 base, the J end lost 1 base, and 2 bases lay between the germline ends. Germline values: CDR1 MNHEY, CDR2 SMNVEV (reference sequence). CDR3 amino acids: CASSLWSYNEQFF. The DNA of the CDR3 is TGTGCCAGCAGTTTATGGTCCTACAATGAGCAGTTCTTC.

J is TRBJ2-7 and V is TRBV6-6, with D tentatively TRBD2 (5 bases). The CDR3 totals 14 residues. V lost 0 bases and J lost 2, with 8 bases in between. Germline lookup yields CDR1 MNHNY and CDR2 SVGAGI (reference sequence). The CDR3 sequence: CASSYSTGAYEQYF. The CDR3 DNA reads TGTGCCAGCAGTTACTCGACCGGGGCCTACGAGCAGTACTTC.

The rearrangement links TRBV19 to TRBJ2-1, with D possibly matching TRBD1 (5 bases). The CDR3 has 14 residues. Trimming shortened V by 3 bases and J by 4 bases, and 10 bases separated the two germline ends. Germline V gives CDR1 LNHDA, CDR2 SQIVND (reference sequence). The CDR3 protein is CASSIFQGYNEQFF. The CDR3 nucleotides read TGTGCCAGTAGTATTTTCCAGGGTTACAATGAGCAGTTCTTC. The entire variable domain, with the rest obtained from reference TRBV19 and TRBJ2-1, is as follows: DGGITQSPKYLFRKEGQNVTLSCEQNLNHDAMYWYRQDPGQGLRLIYYSQIVNDFQKGDIAEGYSVSREKKESFPLTVTSAQKNPTAFYLCASSIFQGYNEQFFGPGTRLTVL.

The gene calls are TRBV7-6 and TRBJ2-5, with D unresolved. The length of the CDR3 is 15 residues. Trimming left V 1 base short and J 0 bases short, with 9 bases between. Per the germline V gene, CDR1 is SGHVS and CDR2 is FNYEAQ. CDR3 sequence: CASSLEWNYQETQYF. The CDR3 region has the DNA TGTGCCAGCAGCTTAGAATGGAACTACCAAGAGACCCAGTACTTC.

The genes are TRBV9 and TRBJ1-1, with 8 bases that match TRBD1. Germline V gene lookup returns CDR1 SGDLS and CDR2 YYNGEE. The trim removed 6 bases at V and 5 bases at J, leaving 9 bases unmatched. The CDR3 has 14 amino acids. The DNA for the CDR3 is TGTGCCAGCACCGAGACAGGGGATAATACTGAAGCTTTCTTT. Its translation is CASTETGDNTEAFF. Filled out from reference TRBV9 and TRBJ1-1, the complete variable domain reads DSGVTQTPKHLITATGQRVTLRCSPRSGDLSVYWYQQSLDQGLQFLIQYYNGEERAKGNILERFSAQQFPDLHSELNLSSLELGDSALYFCASTETGDNTEAFFGQGTRLTVV.

The chain couples TRBV18 to TRBJ1-2; D not certain. The CDR3 has 13 amino acids. Germline CDR1 and CDR2: KGHSH and LQKENI. V was shortened by 3 bases and J by 2 bases, with 7 bases between the two germline ends. The CDR3 is CASSPTVNYGYTF. The CDR3 bases are TGTGCCAGCTCACCCACAGTGAACTATGGCTACACCTTC.

CDR3 protein: CASKPFQNNQPQHF. CDR3 nucleotide sequence: TGTGCCAGTAAGCCTTTTCAAAACAATCAGCCCCAGCATTTT. The J gene is TRBJ1-5, the V gene TRBV19; D uncertain. The CDR3 consists of 14 residues. Germline V lookup: CDR1 LNHDA, CDR2 SQIVND (reference sequence). Trimming removed 7 bases from V and 3 bases from J, with 13 bases in between.

J is TRBJ2-1 and V is TRBV9; perhaps TRBD2 as D (7 bases). The CDR3 spans 13 residues. The germline CDR1 and CDR2 sequences are SGDLS and YYNGEE. Deletions cut 4 bases from V and 6 bases from J, with 11 bases between. The CDR3 spells CASSPRGGNEQFF. As DNA, the CDR3 is TGTGCCAGCAGCCCGAGGGGGGGCAATGAGCAGTTCTTC. Drawing the rest from reference TRBV9 and TRBJ2-1, the complete variable domain is DSGVTQTPKHLITATGQRVTLRCSPRSGDLSVYWYQQSLDQGLQFLIQYYNGEERAKGNILERFSAQQFPDLHSELNLSSLELGDSALYFCASSPRGGNEQFFGPGTRLTVL.

The chain couples TRBV2 to TRBJ2-3; D may be TRBD1 or TRBD2 (5 bases each). Germline CDR1 and CDR2: SNHLY and FYNNEI. The CDR3 covers 17 residues. V was pared by 8 bases and J by 4 bases, with 25 bases between. The CDR3 DNA sequence: TGTGCCAGCGTCCTCGAAGCCGGGACGAGATTTGCAGATACGCAGTATTTT. Its protein is CASVLEAGTRFADTQYF. The complete variable domain, with remaining parts taken from reference TRBV2 and TRBJ2-3, reads EPEVTQTPSHQVTQMGQEVILRCVPISNHLYFYWYRQILGQKVEFLVSFYNNEISEKSEIFDDQFSVERPDGSNFTLKIRSTKLEDSAMYFCASVLEAGTRFADTQYFGPGTRLTVL.

The chain uses TRBV5-1 and TRBJ2-5, with D possibly matching TRBD2 (6 bases). Germline CDR1 reads SGHRS; CDR2 reads YFSETQ. The CDR3 is 16 amino acids. With 0 bases removed from V and 1 base from J, the gap between germline ends came to 13 bases. The CDR3 reads CASSLAPGGAQETQYF. The CDR3 coding sequence is TGCGCCAGCAGCTTGGCCCCAGGCGGGGCCCAAGAGACCCAGTACTTC.

The sample holds a few counts of this clone. The chain is built from TRBV2 and TRBJ1-2; 8 bases map to TRBD1. Germline lookup yields CDR1 SNHLY and CDR2 FYNNEI. The junction had 6 bases not matched to a gene; V was cut back by 6 bases and J by 3 bases. The CDR3 totals 14 residues. The CDR3 reads CASRDPGQDYGYTF. For the CDR3, the DNA is TGTGCCAGCAGGGATCCGGGACAGGACTATGGCTACACCTTC.

V is TRBV9 and J is TRBJ2-1; TRBD2 aligns across 15 bases. CDR1 and CDR2 (germline): SGDLS, YYNGEE. The V and J ends lost 4 bases and 3 bases, in that order; junction bases with no gene match: 11. The CDR3 is 19 amino acids. The CDR3 bases are TGTGCCAGCAGCCCCCCGGGACTAGCGGGAGGAATCATCTACAATGAGCAGTTCTTC. Protein product: CASSPPGLAGGIIYNEQFF.

V is TRBV10-2 and J is TRBJ2-7, with 10 bases lining up with TRBD1. CDR1 is WSHSY, CDR2 SAAADI, per germline. J lost 4 bases, V lost 1 base, and 1 base had no gene match. CDR3 length equals 14 residues. Here the CDR3 DNA reads TGCGCCAGCAGTGAGTGGACAGGGGGTTACGAGCAGTACTTC. Amino acid sequence: CASSEWTGGYEQYF.

The V and J genes are TRBV29-1 and TRBJ1-1; 8 positions match TRBD1. The J segment lost 3 bases and the V segment lost 7 bases, leaving 4 bases of the junction unmatched. There are 12 residues in the CDR3. The germline CDR1 and CDR2 sequences are SQVTM and ANQGSEA. The CDR3: CSAGQAYTEAFF. CDR3 coding DNA: TGCAGCGCGGGACAGGCATACACTGAAGCTTTCTTT. Full variable domain (rest looked up from reference TRBV29-1 and TRBJ1-1): SAVISQKPSRDICQRGTSLTIQCQVDSQVTMMFWYRQQPGQSLTLIATANQGSEATYESGFVIDKFPISRPNLTFSTLTVSNMSPEDSSIYLCSAGQAYTEAFFGQGTRLTVV.

The genes are TRBV4-2 and TRBJ2-7; 8 bases line up with TRBD2. Unmatched junction bases numbered 10, after V lost 1 base and J lost 5 bases. Germline lookup yields CDR1 LGHNA and CDR2 YNFKEQ. This CDR3 comprises 16 residues. Here the CDR3 DNA reads TGTGCCAGCAGCCAAGTTAGGGGGACTAGGGAAAACGAGCAGTACTTC. Translated, it gives CASSQVRGTRENEQYF.

The J gene is TRBJ2-2, the V gene TRBV4-3; TRBD1 is a possible D gene (6 bases). V lost 2 bases and J lost 0, with 10 bases in between. The CDR3 consists of 16 residues. Germline V gene sequence: CDR1 LGHNA, CDR2 YSLEER. DNA for the CDR3: TGCGCCAGCAGCCAAACCGGGACAACGAACACCGGGGAGCTGTTTTTT. Its protein is CASSQTGTTNTGELFF.

The rearrangement uses TRBV7-8 and TRBJ1-4; perhaps TRBD1 as D (5 bases). The CDR3 is made up of 17 amino acids. Germline-derived CDR1 and CDR2 are SGHVS and FQNEAQ. V lost 5 bases and J lost 0, with 16 bases in between. The CDR3 region is CASSPDRILTTNEKLFF. The CDR3 region has the DNA TGTGCCAGCAGCCCTGACAGAATACTAACAACTAATGAAAAACTGTTTTTT. Together with reference TRBV7-8 and TRBJ1-4, the CDR3 gives the full variable domain: GAGVSQSPRYKVAKRGQDVALRCDPISGHVSLFWYQQALGQGPEFLTYFQNEAQLDKSGLPSDRFFAERPEGSVSTLKIQRTQQEDSAVYLCASSPDRILTTNEKLFFGSGTQLSVL.

In its sample, this clone was seen a few times. The chain is built from TRBV7-9 and TRBJ1-6; no firm D call. Germline CDR1 and CDR2: SEHNR and FQNEAQ (reference sequence). The CDR3 totals 14 residues. V was pared by 5 bases and J by 6 bases, with 11 bases between. CDR3 amino acids: CASSPVGTNSPLHF. The CDR3 bases are TGTGCCAGCAGCCCAGTGGGAACTAATTCACCCCTCCACTTT.

The V call is TRBV4-3, the J call TRBJ2-5; D gene unclear. The DNA matches TRBJ2-7 better at its end, which makes the J call doubtful. This CDR3 has 14 amino acids. Germline lookup yields CDR1 LGHNA and CDR2 YSLEER. CDR3 DNA: TGCGCCAGCAGCCAAGAGGCCAGCTCCTACGAGCAGTACTTC. Residues: CASSQEASSYEQYF.

The V gene is TRBV28, the J gene TRBJ2-1; 7 nucleotides agree with TRBD1. Germline assignment: CDR1 MDHEN and CDR2 SYDVKM. The CDR3 length is 16 residues. The V segment lost 6 bases and the J segment 3 bases; nucleotides outside the gene matches: 11. CDR3 sequence (DNA): TGTGCCAGCAGCTACGACGGGACAGTGGGCTACAATGAGCAGTTCTTC. Translated, it gives CASSYDGTVGYNEQFF. Full variable domain (rest looked up from reference TRBV28 and TRBJ2-1): DVKVTQSSRYLVKRTGEKVFLECVQDMDHENMFWYRQDPGLGLRLIYFSYDVKMKEKGDIPEGYSVSREKKERFSLILESASTNQTSMYLCASSYDGTVGYNEQFFGPGTRLTVL.

The chain links TRBV6-5 to TRBJ1-1; D gene unclear. Germline-derived CDR1 and CDR2 are MNHEY and SVGAGI. CDR3 length: 13 amino acids. V lost 5 bases to trimming and J lost 5 bases, with 12 bases between them. CDR3 sequence reads: CASSPNAGTEAFF. In DNA form, the CDR3 reads TGTGCCAGCAGTCCAAACGCGGGAACTGAAGCTTTCTTT.

V and J are TRBV6-6 and TRBJ1-5; 8 bases match TRBD1. The CDR3 loop spans 13 amino acids. Germline-derived CDR1 and CDR2 are MNHNY and SVGAGI (reference sequence). V was pared by 5 bases and J by 6 bases, with 3 bases of the junction left unmatched. The CDR3 DNA reads as TGTGCCAGCAGTACAGGGGGTGGTCAGCCCCAGCATTTT. As protein: CASSTGGGQPQHF.

The rearrangement joins TRBV12-5 to TRBJ2-2; TRBD1 matches at 8 bases. Germline loops: CDR1 LGHNT, CDR2 FRNRAP. V lost 5 bases to trimming and J lost 2 bases; unmatched junction nucleotides: 7. The CDR3 loop spans 16 amino acids. CDR3 sequence (DNA): TGTGCTAGTGGTACCTGGACAGGGACCAACACCGGGGAGCTGTTTTTT. Translating gives CASGTWTGTNTGELFF.

The V call is TRBV7-3, the J call TRBJ2-7, with TRBD2 matching 10 bases. After removal of 5 bases from V and 7 bases from J, the junction contained 11 bases not matched to a gene. This CDR3 has 15 amino acids. Germline loops: CDR1 SGHTA, CDR2 FQGTGA. The CDR3 protein is CASSTNGLAGEEQYF. CDR3 bases: TGTGCCAGCAGCACTAACGGCCTAGCGGGAGAAGAGCAGTACTTC.

V gene TRBV4-3 combines with J gene TRBJ2-3; D is ambiguous. The CDR3 extends over 13 amino acids. Trimming left V 1 base short and J 3 bases short, with 5 bases between. CDR1 and CDR2 (germline): LGHNA, YSLEER. The CDR3 region has the DNA TGCGCCAGCAGCCAAGGTCCGACAGATACGCAGTATTTT. Translating it yields CASSQGPTDTQYF.

The chain couples TRBV2 to TRBJ1-4; D call uncertain. Germline loops: CDR1 SNHLY, CDR2 FYNNEI. The germline V and J ends were trimmed by 0 bases and 1 base, with 12 bases remaining between them. The CDR3 spans 17 residues. The CDR3 spells CASSEALSSRTNEKLFF. The CDR3 region has the DNA TGTGCCAGCAGTGAAGCGCTGTCTTCGAGAACTAATGAAAAACTGTTTTTT.

The chain has TRBV7-2 and TRBJ1-1; D remains unclear. CDR1 is SGHTA, CDR2 FQGNSA, per germline. V lost 5 bases and J 6 bases, leaving 13 bases between the germline ends. The CDR3 is 13 residues long. CDR3 nucleotides: TGTGCCAGCAGCCCAGGTCGCGAGTCTGAAGCTTTCTTT. This encodes CASSPGRESEAFF.

This clone was detected a few times. V is TRBV30 and J is TRBJ2-1; TRBD2 aligns across 13 bases. V lost 5 bases and J lost 4; bases outside the gene matches: 2. The CDR3 is 14 amino acids. In germline, CDR1 is GTSNPN, CDR2 SVGIG (reference sequence). The CDR3 sequence is CAWGLAGVYNEQFF. Here the CDR3 DNA reads TGTGCCTGGGGACTAGCGGGAGTGTACAATGAGCAGTTCTTC.

The chain combines TRBV11-1 with TRBJ1-1; D is uncertain. The CDR3 covers 15 residues. Germline V CDR1 and CDR2: SGHAT, FQDESV (reference sequence). Trimming took off 5 bases at V and 0 bases at J, with 13 bases between the two ends. CDR3 bases: TGTGCCAGCAGCCCCCCGCCCCGAATGAACACTGAAGCTTTCTTT. As protein: CASSPPPRMNTEAFF.

The gene calls are TRBV9 and TRBJ2-7, with 7 nucleotides matching TRBD1. V was pared by 0 bases and J by 1 base, with 4 bases of the junction left unmatched. The CDR3 spans 15 residues. Per germline, CDR1 SGDLS and CDR2 YYNGEE. The CDR3 DNA reads TGTGCCAGCAGCGTAGGGACAGGATTGTCCTACGAGCAGTACTTC. As protein: CASSVGTGLSYEQYF.